The T cell receptor beta chain under discussion was sequenced for a study of response to subunit inactivated influenza vaccine. General study points: Authors suggested few new T cells are recruited by each seasonal influenza vaccination.

After removal of 5 bases from V and 5 bases from J, the junction contained 14 bases not matched to a gene. The CDR3 extends over 16 amino acids. Germline CDR1 SGHTA, CDR2 FQGNSA. TCRdb re-called the RT-PCR reads with MiXCR, one entry per CDR3 protein. Here the sample spans under 750,000 distinct CDR3 sequences, 10% to 15% being singletons. A few counts support this clonotype. Its specificity is unknown. This sequence originates from a man aged 50-60 years who received an inactivated influenza vaccine. Sequencing used PBMCs from blood, obtained on the day of vaccination. The chain combines TRBV7-2 with TRBJ2-5; the match to TRBD2 covers 7 bases. As DNA, the CDR3 is TGTGCCAGCAGCCCCCCCTTTGCGGGAGTTCGGGAGACCCAGTACTTC. It specifies CASSPPFAGVRETQYF. The entire variable domain, with the rest obtained from reference TRBV7-2 and TRBJ2-5, is as follows: GAGVSQSPSNKVTEKGKDVELRCDPISGHTALYWYRQSLGQGLEFLIYFQGNSAPDKSGLPSDRFSAERTGGSVSTLTIQRTQQEDSAVYLCASSPPFAGVRETQYFGPGTRLLVL.